This record covers a single T cell receptor (beta chain). It lacks a known antigen. Base quality data are lacking; no much larger clone is found one base away. This specimen belongs to a study of Graves' ophthalmopathy and Graves' hyperthyroidism (dated 2018 in TCRdb). About the study as a whole: A patient counted as having stable hyperthyroidism if there was no progression to ophthalmopathy within 18 months of follow-up. In over five hyperthyroidism patients, the T-cell repertoires found in thyroid tissue were compared with those found in blood. The study used signatures of the TCR beta repertoire to tell Graves' ophthalmopathy apart from Graves' hyperthyroidism and to predict which patients would progress to ophthalmopathy. Following sampling, methimazole starting at 30 mg daily was administered to hyperthyroidism patients, and high-dose intravenous methylprednisolone was administered to ophthalmopathy patients. For independent validation, a separate cohort was made up of 18 to 20 hyperthyroidism patients plus 17 patients who later progressed from hyperthyroidism to ophthalmopathy. In total, 135 blood samples were TCR-sequenced: some 43 ophthalmopathy, roughly 77 hyperthyroidism and some 17 hyperthyroidism-to-ophthalmopathy patients. To explore V-J signatures distinguishing ophthalmopathy from hyperthyroidism, a discovery set of more than 95 patients (43 ophthalmopathy, 55 to 60 stable hyperthyroidism) was enrolled.

The hyperthyroidism patients were 18 to 65 years old and newly diagnosed, with a disease duration of less than 2 months. Patients with other autoimmune diseases, uncontrolled infections, pregnancy or lactation were excluded. Diagnosis was based on clinical symptoms, serum thyroxine, TRAb, thyroid ultrasound and orbital computed tomography. Trizol reagent was used to extract the total RNA, and its quality was then checked on an Agilent 2100 Bioanalyzer. Inclusive of the bounding cysteine and phenylalanine, the CDR3 is 22 residues long. Left in the record is the CDR3 DNA by itself, 66 bases read in frame from the first base. V ends up 2 bases short and J 2 bases short, with an unmatched junction base count of 22. CDR1 is given as ENHRY and CDR2 as SYGVKD, both from the germline V gene. TCR beta CDR3 regions were amplified from RNA transcripts for repertoire sequencing. The first round of RT-PCR was done with HTBI primers and the Qiagen OneStep RT-PCR kit, and was followed by a second round of multiplex PCR, then size selection and purification. The libraries underwent paired-end sequencing with 100 bp reads on an Illumina HiSeq2000. In the paper's pipeline: Reads were processed with SOAPnuke, discarding reads with adapters, uncalled bases, mean Phred below 15, or no exact constant-primer or identifier match. COPE v1.2.5 was used to merge high-quality paired reads. Clonotypes were defined as unique nucleotide sequences and were aligned to IMGT TRB V, D and J references using MiTCR v1.1. Only V-J combinations with frequency above 0.0001 were analysed, covering approximately 99% of repertoires. For each V-J combination, a TCR clonal expansion and chaos score was defined as the ratio of F50 clonal expansion to chaos observed in the TCRdist matrix. Welch's t-statistics and random forest were used to reduce the features to 10 to 15 V-J combinations, which were then used as input to a naive Bayes classifier. Thyroid-blood repertoire similarity was quantified with the Morisita-Horn index. TCRdb ran its own pipeline on the public reads, namely fastp trimming at Q25 and MiXCR clone calling, and kept in-frame beta chains. Each entry merges the rows of one CDR3 protein and shows their most common DNA and genes. TCRdb, not the authors, supplied the V and J calls. In this sample the table shows about 590,000 distinct CDR3 sequences, 35% to 45% of which occur a single time. In total, the top ten clones hold 4% to 5% of the sample.

The paper as a whole reports these results and caveats: In validation, the model predicted ophthalmopathy progression with more than 70% sensitivity and 72.22% specificity; around twelve predicted patients were CT-confirmed with GO in a median of about 7.1 months. In cross-validation, the 13-signature model distinguished ophthalmopathy from stable hyperthyroidism with around 90% sensitivity and about 81% specificity, while in the test set the corresponding values were about 80% and 75%. Sample size was not statistically predetermined, and group allocation was not concealed from the investigators. Most expanded thyroid clonotypes with a frequency above 0.001 also appeared in blood, which suggests that blood repertoires may reflect the immune response in the thyroid.

Sample: peripheral blood or thyroid tissue (not recorded which). This clonotype originated in an adult man with Graves' hyperthyroidism. This chain is built from TRBV10-3 and TRBJ1-3; 9 central bases correspond to TRBD1. CDR3 reads: CAISEIWTTGTGSGTPGNTIYF. The DNA sequence is TGTGCCATCAGTGAGATATGGACAACCGGGACAGGGAGTGGGACCCCTGGAAACACCATATATTTT.